The 18 T cell receptor beta chains listed next were all sequenced from one sample in a study of blood T cell repertoires in COVID-19. The method was immunoSEQ multiplex PCR; TCRdb's version includes in-frame clones alone and lacks a portion of them. The sample records roughly 70,000 clones, 78% being singletons. The sequencing input was peripheral blood. The receptors were sampled from a human donor in a cohort sampled during active COVID-19.

This chain joins TRBV12-3 or TRBV12-4 and TRBJ2-6; no definite D call. The CDR3 runs 13 residues. The germline V and J ends were trimmed by 6 bases and 2 bases, with 5 bases remaining between them. The chain's CDR3 is CASSTTGANVLTF. The CDR3 DNA follows: TGTGCCAGCAGCACAACTGGGGCCAACGTCCTGACTTTC.

This sequence joins TRBV6-8 and TRBJ2-2, with TRBD2 matching over 10 bases. V shed 5 bases and J 7 bases; nucleotides not matched to a gene: 1. The CDR3 has 13 residues. Germline V gene sequence: CDR1 MNHGY, CDR2 SAAAGT. The CDR3 loop reads CASSPSGSGELFF. The CDR3 DNA reads as TGTGCCAGCAGTCCTAGCGGGAGCGGGGAGCTGTTTTTT.

This clone was seen once. V gene TRBV7-2 combines with J gene TRBJ1-5; 7 nucleotides align to TRBD1. J lost 0 bases, V lost 1 base, and 0 bases had no gene match. Germline CDR1 SGHTA, CDR2 FQGNSA. The CDR3 totals 15 residues. CDR3 bases: TGTGCCAGCAGCTTAGGGGACAGTAGCAATCAGCCCCAGCATTTT. It yields the protein CASSLGDSSNQPQHF.

The J gene is TRBJ1-2, the V gene TRBV5-4; D is perhaps TRBD1 (6 bases). Germline V gene data show CDR1 as SGHNT and CDR2 as YYREEE (reference sequence). Trimming stripped 4 bases from V and 2 bases from J, with 12 bases between. CDR3 length: 14 amino acids. This chain's CDR3 is CASSPEGGNYGYTF. In DNA form, the CDR3 reads TGTGCCAGCAGCCCTGAGGGGGGGAACTATGGCTACACCTTC.

J is TRBJ2-2 and V is TRBV7-2; 9 nucleotides line up with TRBD1. Germline V gives CDR1 SGHTA, CDR2 FQGNSA. The trim removed 1 base at V and 14 bases at J, leaving 5 bases unmatched. This CDR3 is 13 amino acids long. Here the CDR3 DNA reads TGTGCCAGCAGCTTAGTTTCGGACAGGGGTCTGTTTTTT. Its translation: CASSLVSDRGLFF.

The CDR3 bases are TGTGCCAGCAGCCATAGGACTAGCGGTTCCTACGAGCAGTACTTC. Translation: CASSHRTSGSYEQYF. The chain employs TRBV3-1 (or the pseudogene TRBV3-2) and TRBJ2-7, with 10 bases lining up with TRBD2. This CDR3 spans 15 amino acids. The V segment lost 3 bases and the J segment 1 base; nucleotides outside the gene matches: 3. Germline V gives CDR1 LGHDT, CDR2 YNNKEL (reference sequence).

This rearrangement joins TRBV7-8 to TRBJ2-5; 10 nucleotides line up with TRBD2. There are 17 residues in the CDR3. The V segment lost 1 base and the J segment 5 bases; nucleotides outside the gene matches: 10. Germline CDR1 SGHVS, CDR2 FQNEAQ. CDR3 coding DNA: TGTGCCAGCAGCTTAGAACTAGCGGGATTGGAGCGTGAGACCCAGTACTTC. It yields the protein CASSLELAGLERETQYF.

This chain joins TRBV7-2 and TRBJ1-2; perhaps TRBD1 as D (5 bases). The CDR3 is made up of 15 amino acids. Trimming removed 7 bases at V and 1 base at J, with 16 bases between. Germline CDR1 is SGHTA and CDR2 is FQGNSA. The CDR3 sequence is CASTLSGGFNYGYTF. The CDR3 DNA reads TGTGCCAGCACCCTCTCGGGGGGTTTTAACTATGGCTACACCTTC. The full variable domain, completed using reference TRBV7-2 and TRBJ1-2, is GAGVSQSPSNKVTEKGKDVELRCDPISGHTALYWYRQSLGQGLEFLIYFQGNSAPDKSGLPSDRFSAERTGGSVSTLTIQRTQQEDSAVYLCASTLSGGFNYGYTFGSGTRLTVV.

About this clone: Because the CDR3's place on the DNA is in doubt, the DNA is left out and the CDR3 is given as listed by TCRdb. CDR3: CASSGPRGWKNCFF. The rearrangement links TRBV28 to TRBJ1-4. The CDR3 is 14 residues long, counting both termini. Germline CDR1 and CDR2: MDHEN and SYDVKM.

This sequence joins TRBV2 and TRBJ2-7; 12 bases are a match to TRBD2. The CDR3 length is 15 residues. The V segment lost 6 bases and the J segment 5 bases; nucleotides outside the gene matches: 8. Germline lookup yields CDR1 SNHLY and CDR2 FYNNEI. CDR3 nucleotides: TGTGCCAGCAGACAGAGGACTAGCGGGACCCACGAGCAGTACTTC. This translates into CASRQRTSGTHEQYF.

The gene calls are TRBV6-5 and TRBJ1-1; D gene uncertain. Germline assignment: CDR1 MNHEY and CDR2 SVGAGI. The germline V and J ends were trimmed by 5 bases and 0 bases, with 7 bases remaining between them. The CDR3 sequence is 13 residues long. In nucleotides, the CDR3 is TGTGCCAGCAGTCACACAGTGAACACTGAAGCTTTCTTT. Residues: CASSHTVNTEAFF.

This chain uses TRBV6-6 with TRBJ1-1; 7 positions match TRBD1. J was trimmed by 7 bases and V by 2 bases; bases with no gene match: 4. Germline loops: CDR1 MNHNY, CDR2 SVGAGI (reference sequence). The CDR3 extends over 13 amino acids. The CDR3 protein is CASSYAGQNEAFF. DNA for the CDR3: TGTGCCAGCAGTTACGCGGGACAGAATGAAGCTTTCTTT.

The gene calls are TRBV7-9 and TRBJ2-7; 11 bases are a match to TRBD2. The trim removed 6 bases at V and 2 bases at J, leaving 9 bases unmatched. CDR3 length: 16 amino acids. Germline V CDR1 and CDR2: SEHNR, FQNEAQ (reference sequence). In nucleotides, the CDR3 is TGTGCCAGCAGACCGGGACTAGCGGAGGAGACCTACGAGCAGTACTTC. Amino acid sequence: CASRPGLAEETYEQYF.

The chain carries TRBV24-1 and TRBJ2-5, with 9 nucleotides matching TRBD2. The CDR3 is made up of 15 amino acids. Germline V gene lookup returns CDR1 KGHDR and CDR2 SFDVKD. After removal of 3 bases from V and 5 bases from J, the junction contained 6 bases not matched to a gene. Written as DNA, the CDR3 is TGTGCCACCAGTGATAGGCTAGCGGGGTTGGAGACCCAGTACTTC. As protein: CATSDRLAGLETQYF.

The chain joins TRBV3-1 (or the pseudogene TRBV3-2) to TRBJ2-3, with 12 bases that match TRBD2. Unmatched junction bases numbered 4, after V lost 1 base and J lost 5 bases. Germline assignment: CDR1 LGHDT and CDR2 YNNKEL (reference sequence). This CDR3 is built from 16 residues. CDR3 nucleotide sequence: TGTGCCAGCAGCCAAGTGACTAGCGGGGGTGGAGATACGCAGTATTTT. This encodes CASSQVTSGGGDTQYF.

This clone was detected many times. V gene TRBV7-9 combines with J gene TRBJ2-7; D unclear. This CDR3 is built from 12 residues. V was cut by 3 bases and J by 6 bases, with 9 bases left in between. The germline V gene has CDR1 SEHNR and CDR2 FQNEAQ (reference sequence). The CDR3 loop is CASSFVSGEQYF. The CDR3 DNA reads TGTGCCAGCAGCTTTGTTTCGGGCGAGCAGTACTTC.

The rearrangement links TRBV18 to TRBJ2-2; D perhaps matches TRBD1 (6 bases). In germline, CDR1 is KGHSH, CDR2 LQKENI. The CDR3 extends over 16 amino acids. With 4 bases removed from V and 4 bases from J, the gap between germline ends came to 16 bases. The CDR3 sequence: CASSRRTESSTGELFF. For the CDR3, the DNA is TGTGCCAGCTCACGCCGGACAGAGAGTAGCACCGGGGAGCTGTTTTTT.

The V call is TRBV7-2, the J call TRBJ1-4; D is possibly TRBD1 (6 bases). Germline V gene sequence: CDR1 SGHTA, CDR2 FQGNSA. The CDR3 has 13 amino acids. Trimming shortened V by 5 bases and J by 7 bases, and 11 bases separated the two germline ends. CDR3 region: CASSPFRGEKLFF. The DNA for the CDR3 is TGTGCCAGCAGCCCCTTCAGGGGTGAAAAACTGTTTTTT.